This TCR beta chain originates from a study of T cell repertoires in cytomegalovirus infection (dated by TCRdb to about 2019). A note on the overall study: Because public TCR beta signatures pointed to carriage of CMV infection together with the matching HLA type, the HLA type of each donor mattered for the analysis.

Overall results and qualifications from the work: In both this cohort and an independent cohort of 350 or so donors, the cumulative frequency of public TCR beta family members distinguished carriers of CMV infection plus the relevant HLA type. In the ex vivo response, HLA-C-restricted CMV-specific TCR beta clonotypes were dominant, and in two of eight donors the single most frequent clonotype came from this HLA-C-restricted group.

CDR1 DFQATT and CDR2 SNEGSKA are derived from the germline V gene (reference sequence). V loses 1 base, J loses 4 bases, and the germline ends lie 11 bases apart. Spanning cysteine to phenylalanine, the CDR3 consists of 14 amino acids. The sequence is cut down to CDR3 DNA, 42 bases in frame from base 1. This clonotype was observed a handful of times. Its cognate antigen has yet to be identified. Within one base of it there is no much larger clone, and no base qualities were kept. The sequencing machine was an Illumina HiSeq 1500. TCRdb trimmed public reads at Q25 via fastp, called clones via MiXCR and kept in-frame beta chains. Identical CDR3 protein sequences are pooled into one entry, listed with their most common genes and DNA. This sample lists hundreds of thousands of distinct CDR3 sequences; 15% to 20% were detected once. The ten top clones hold 8.7% of the sample.

This sequence uses TRBV20-1 and TRBJ1-5; the D segment cannot be called with confidence. The clonotype originates from a human donor in good health (CMV status not recorded). Some clones in this sample may be carry-over from other donors' samples. Sequenced input: PBMCs. The CDR3 corresponds to CSARVGSPNQPQHF. The bases read TGCAGTGCTAGAGTTGGGTCACCAAATCAGCCCCAGCATTTT.